These 29 T cell receptor beta chains were all obtained from the same sample, sequenced in a study of Ad26.COV2.S vaccination and SARS-CoV-2 variants. Treatment: 19 received Ad26.COV2.S at low or high dose, single or two shots; roughly five received placebo; per-sample allocation not given. Collection of samples fell on day 63 after the first vaccine or placebo injection. Clones were read by immunoSEQ multiplex PCR, and TCRdb kept only the in-frame ones, dropping some. The table lists roughly 700,000 clones, roughly nine tenths of them singletons. The sequencing used peripheral blood, collected in a trial of Ad26.COV2.S vaccine versus placebo. All receptors come from a person between 18 and 65 years old who received the Ad26.COV2.S COVID-19 vaccine or a placebo.

The J gene is TRBJ2-5, the V gene TRBV6-5, with 10 bases matching TRBD1. CDR1 is MNHEY, CDR2 SVGAGI, per germline. Losses at the gene ends were 8 bases for V and 6 bases for J; bases not matched to a gene: 6. The CDR3 is 13 amino acids. The CDR3 protein is CASGTGEGKTQYF. The CDR3 region has the DNA TGTGCCAGCGGGACAGGGGAGGGGAAGACCCAGTACTTC.

The chain couples TRBV10-1 to TRBJ2-7; D may be TRBD2 (7 bases). There are 14 residues in the CDR3. Germline CDR1 reads WNHNN; CDR2 reads SYGVQD (reference sequence). Trimming took 4 bases from V and 3 from J, leaving 13 bases between them. CDR3 sequence: CASSAGGLRYEQYF. The CDR3 nucleotides read TGCGCCAGCAGTGCGGGGGGCTTGCGCTACGAGCAGTACTTC.

The chain is built from TRBV11-2 and TRBJ1-4, with D perhaps TRBD1 (5 bases). The CDR3 is 16 residues long. The germline gives CDR1 SGHAT, CDR2 FQNNGV. The germline V and J ends were trimmed by 5 bases and 7 bases, with 20 bases remaining between them. CDR3 sequence reads: CASSPVQGRWGEKLFF. The DNA of the CDR3 is TGTGCCAGCAGCCCAGTTCAGGGAAGATGGGGTGAAAAACTGTTTTTT.

V and J are TRBV9 and TRBJ2-7, with TRBD2 matching 8 bases. This CDR3 has 17 amino acids. The ends lost 4 bases at V and 3 bases at J; junction bases unmatched: 15. Germline V gives CDR1 SGDLS, CDR2 YYNGEE. For the CDR3, the DNA is TGTGCCAGCAGCCCCAGCCGCAGCGGGGGATCCTTCTACGAGCAGTACTTC. It specifies CASSPSRSGGSFYEQYF.

The DNA of the CDR3 is TGTGCCTGGAGTAGGCAGGGGCCGGAGACCCAGTACTTC. Its translation: CAWSRQGPETQYF. The chain recombines TRBV30 with TRBJ2-5; D perhaps matches TRBD1 (6 bases). Per the germline V gene, CDR1 is GTSNPN and CDR2 is SVGIG (reference sequence). V was trimmed by 2 bases and J by 5 bases, leaving 12 bases between them. The CDR3 sequence is 13 residues long.

This rearrangement joins TRBV5-1 to TRBJ1-2; 7 bases are a match to TRBD1. The CDR3 totals 14 residues. The V segment lost 4 bases and the J segment 5 bases; nucleotides outside the gene matches: 8. Looked up from germline, CDR1 is SGHRS and CDR2 is YFSETQ. The CDR3 DNA sequence: TGCGCCAGCAGCCAGGCCGGGACAGCTTATGGCTACACCTTC. Residues: CASSQAGTAYGYTF.

Here the CDR3 reads CATQGSSYNSPLHF. The CDR3 nucleotides read TGTGCCACTCAGGGGAGCTCCTATAATTCACCCCTCCACTTT. The V call is TRBV24-1, the J call TRBJ1-6, with D maybe TRBD1 (6 bases). This CDR3 region has 14 residues. V lost 10 bases and J 0 bases, leaving 9 bases between the germline ends. Germline CDR1 is KGHDR and CDR2 is SFDVKD.

This chain joins TRBV5-1 and TRBJ2-2, with D perhaps TRBD1 or TRBD2 (5 bases each). The CDR3 runs to 13 residues. Germline CDR1 SGHRS, CDR2 YFSETQ. Trimming left V 4 bases short and J 3 bases short, with 7 bases between. The DNA of the CDR3 is TGCGCCAGCAGCCCGGGGCACACCGGGGAGCTGTTTTTT. It yields the protein CASSPGHTGELFF. The variable domain in full, with the rest retrieved from reference TRBV5-1 and TRBJ2-2, is KAGVTQTPRYLIKTRGQQVTLSCSPISGHRSVSWYQQTPGQGLQFLFEYFSETQRNKGNFPGRFSGRQFSNSRSEMNVSTLELGDSALYLCASSPGHTGELFFGEGSRLTVL.

V is TRBV10-3 and J is TRBJ2-3; 8 bases map to TRBD2. The CDR3 length is 16 residues. V lost 5 bases and J lost 1; bases outside the gene matches: 8. Germline V gene sequence: CDR1 ENHRY, CDR2 SYGVKD. The DNA of the CDR3 is TGTGCCATCAGTACGCCAGCGGGGGTAGGCACAGATACGCAGTATTTT. This sequence encodes CAISTPAGVGTDTQYF.

The chain has TRBV7-2 and TRBJ2-5; 7 nucleotides match TRBD1. Trimming cost V 1 base and J 1 base; bases outside gene matches: 3. Germline CDR1 SGHTA, CDR2 FQGNSA. This CDR3 has 15 residues. CDR3 region: CASSLGTGSQETQYF. CDR3 in DNA: TGTGCCAGCAGCTTAGGGACAGGTAGCCAAGAGACCCAGTACTTC.

This clone was counted between two and nine times. The chain links TRBV11-2 to TRBJ1-1; D ambiguous. Germline V gives CDR1 SGHAT, CDR2 FQNNGV. V lost 4 bases, J lost 1 base, and 7 bases lay in between. The CDR3 totals 13 residues. The DNA for the CDR3 is TGTGCCAGCAGCTCTACAGCGAACACTGAAGCTTTCTTT. Residues: CASSSTANTEAFF.

The count of this clone is one. V and J are TRBV5-1 and TRBJ2-7; tentatively, D is TRBD1 or TRBD2 (5 bases each). The CDR3 runs to 15 residues. V was trimmed by 3 bases and J by 2 bases, leaving 15 bases between them. Germline V lookup: CDR1 SGHRS, CDR2 YFSETQ. The CDR3 DNA reads TGCGCCAGCAGCTCCAGTTCCGGGACCCCCTACGAGCAGTACTTC. It encodes CASSSSSGTPYEQYF.

The V and J genes are TRBV11-2 and TRBJ1-2; tentatively, D is TRBD1 (6 bases). Germline loops: CDR1 SGHAT, CDR2 FQNNGV. CDR3 length: 15 residues. V was shortened by 3 bases and J by 8 bases, with 19 bases between the two germline ends. The CDR3 region is CASSLISTGLQGYTF. The CDR3 nucleotides read TGTGCCAGCAGCTTGATTTCGACAGGCTTGCAGGGCTACACCTTC.

The gene calls are TRBV18 and TRBJ1-2; 7 bases fit TRBD1. V dropped 0 bases and J dropped 0; count of bases not matched to a gene: 1. This CDR3 is 15 amino acids long. Germline V gene sequence: CDR1 KGHSH, CDR2 LQKENI. The CDR3 bases are TGTGCCAGCTCACCACCGGGACAGACTAACTATGGCTACACCTTC. It is translated as CASSPPGQTNYGYTF. Full variable domain (missing parts from reference TRBV18 and TRBJ1-2): NAGVMQNPRHLVRRRGQEARLRCSPMKGHSHVYWYRQLPEEGLKFMVYLQKENIIDESGMPKERFSAEFPKEGPSILRIQQVVRGDSAAYFCASSPPGQTNYGYTFGSGTRLTVV.

A note on this clone: The same CDR3 arises from other DNA sequences in this sample as well. The V call is TRBV19, the J call TRBJ2-3; the D is unclear. Germline assignment: CDR1 LNHDA and CDR2 SQIVND (reference sequence). The CDR3 runs 13 residues. Trimming left V 3 bases short and J 3 bases short, with 7 bases between. The CDR3 DNA follows: TGTGCCAGTAGTATGACCTTAACAGATACGCAGTATTTT. As protein: CASSMTLTDTQYF.

To note about this clone: In the same sample, other DNA sequences code for this CDR3. This chain joins TRBV7-2 and TRBJ2-7; tentatively, D is TRBD1 or TRBD2 (6 bases each). Trimming stripped 5 bases from V and 0 bases from J, with 14 bases between. The CDR3 spans 15 residues. CDR1 and CDR2 from the germline V gene are SGHTA and FQGNSA. Here the CDR3 reads CASSLQGGSSYEQYF. DNA of the CDR3: TGTGCCAGCAGCCTACAGGGAGGTTCCTCCTACGAGCAGTACTTC.

The genes are TRBV2 and TRBJ1-1; TRBD1 is a possible D gene (6 bases). CDR3 length: 12 amino acids. V lost 8 bases, J lost 11 bases, and 18 bases lay in between. The germline CDR1 and CDR2 sequences are SNHLY and FYNNEI. For the CDR3, the DNA is TGTGCCAGCCGAGGAGGGGGGGCTAGGGCTTTCTTT. This codes for CASRGGGARAFF.

The J gene is TRBJ2-7, the V gene TRBV10-1; weak D call: TRBD2 (5 bases). CDR3 length: 16 amino acids. With 5 bases removed from V and 2 bases from J, the gap between germline ends came to 19 bases. Germline V lookup: CDR1 WNHNN, CDR2 SYGVQD (reference sequence). The CDR3 DNA sequence: TGCGCCAGCAGTTCCGTCCCGGGGATCTTAACCTACGAGCAGTACTTC. Amino acid sequence: CASSSVPGILTYEQYF.

This chain connects TRBV11-2 to TRBJ2-7; perhaps D is TRBD1 or TRBD2 (5 bases each). Trimming left V 2 bases short and J 6 bases short, with 14 bases between. The CDR3 runs to 14 residues. The germline CDR1 and CDR2 sequences are SGHAT and FQNNGV. The CDR3 DNA reads TGTGCCAGCAGCTTAAATTTCGGGGCGGTCGAGCAGTACTTC. Protein sequence: CASSLNFGAVEQYF.

About this clone: The same CDR3 can be traced to other DNA sequences in this sample. The V call is TRBV5-1, the J call TRBJ2-1, with D maybe TRBD2 (5 bases). The germline CDR1 and CDR2 sequences are SGHRS and YFSETQ. This CDR3 is built from 16 residues. V shed 3 bases and J shed 0 bases, with 13 bases lying between them. The CDR3 DNA is TGCGCCAGCAGCTCAGCCACGGGGAGCTCCTACAATGAGCAGTTCTTC. It codes for CASSSATGSSYNEQFF.

The chain employs TRBV6-2 or TRBV6-3 and TRBJ1-2; D is undetermined. Trimming took off 2 bases at V and 6 bases at J, with 10 bases between the two ends. The length of the CDR3 is 13 residues. CDR1 and CDR2 (germline): MNHEY, SVGEGT. The CDR3 nucleotides read TGTGCCAGCAGTTACGCGTACGGGGATGGCTACACCTTC. Encoded protein: CASSYAYGDGYTF.

The J gene is TRBJ1-5, the V gene TRBV6-2 or TRBV6-3, with D maybe TRBD1 (6 bases). The CDR3 covers 13 residues. Germline assignment: CDR1 MNHEY and CDR2 SVGEGT. V lost 7 bases and J 9 bases, leaving 16 bases between the germline ends. The CDR3, as DNA: TGTGCCAGCACCCCGGCAGGGGATTGGCCCCAGCATTTT. It translates to CASTPAGDWPQHF.

V is TRBV12-3 or TRBV12-4 and J is TRBJ2-5; D remains unclear. V lost 5 bases and J 2 bases, leaving 6 bases between the germline ends. The CDR3 loop spans 12 amino acids. CDR3 in amino acids: CASSEVQETQYF. The CDR3, as DNA: TGTGCCAGCAGTGAGGTACAAGAGACCCAGTACTTC.

The rearrangement uses TRBV5-1 and TRBJ2-5; 8 nucleotides match TRBD2. V gave up 0 bases and J gave up 4 bases; unmatched junction bases: 8. Germline values: CDR1 SGHRS, CDR2 YFSETQ. The CDR3 spans 16 residues. CDR3 amino acids: CASSLGSGGAGETQYF. CDR3 bases: TGCGCCAGCAGCTTGGGGTCCGGGGGGGCCGGAGAGACCCAGTACTTC.

V gene TRBV27 combines with J gene TRBJ2-6; 9 bases agree with TRBD1. This CDR3 is 17 amino acids long. With 4 bases clipped from V and 2 bases from J, the junction kept 6 bases outside the gene matches. Germline CDR1 reads MNHEY; CDR2 reads SMNVEV (reference sequence). The CDR3 region is CASSSLQGAPGANVLTF. CDR3 bases: TGTGCCAGCAGTTCCCTACAGGGGGCGCCTGGGGCCAACGTCCTGACTTTC.

A note on this clone: The junction departs from the called germline gene at one end, perhaps through a read error. The chain employs TRBV2 and TRBJ2-7; tentative D call: TRBD2 (6 bases). Germline CDR1 SNHLY, CDR2 FYNNEI. This CDR3 has 14 amino acids. CDR3 sequence reads: CASIEEGGGDEQYF. The CDR3 bases are TGTGCCAGCATTGAAGAAGGTGGCGGGGACGAGCAGTACTTC.

This chain joins TRBV2 and TRBJ1-5, with 9 positions matching TRBD1. Germline assignment: CDR1 SNHLY and CDR2 FYNNEI. Trimming took 6 bases from V and 7 from J; bases not matched to a gene: 1. The CDR3 contains 12 residues. CDR3 residues: CASRGQGQPQHF. The DNA for the CDR3 is TGTGCCAGCAGGGGACAGGGCCAGCCCCAGCATTTT.

This chain uses TRBV19 with TRBJ1-5; D unclear. The germline V gene has CDR1 LNHDA and CDR2 SQIVND (reference sequence). The CDR3 is 13 amino acids. Deletions cut 4 bases from V and 6 bases from J, with 10 bases between. CDR3 amino acids: CASSSGPAQPQHF. The CDR3 DNA sequence: TGTGCCAGTAGTAGTGGCCCGGCTCAGCCCCAGCATTTT.

The genes are TRBV9 and TRBJ2-1; 8 bases map to TRBD2. The CDR3 has 17 amino acids. Germline V gene sequence: CDR1 SGDLS, CDR2 YYNGEE. The junction had 8 bases not matched to a gene; V was cut back by 2 bases and J by 1 base. This CDR3 reads CASSVRAGASSYNEQFF. The CDR3 DNA follows: TGTGCCAGCAGCGTTCGAGCGGGGGCCAGTTCCTACAATGAGCAGTTCTTC.